Listed below are T cell receptor beta chains from one sample, sequenced in a study of control samples from healthy donors and cancer patients. Repertoires were generated with immunoSEQ multiplex PCR, while TCRdb's copy carries only in-frame clones and drops some. The sample has some 410,000 clones, over 75% seen once. The source material was PBMCs. The receptors originated from a man aged 35-49 years with head and neck cancer. Both conserved end residues are part of each CDR3. The D gene is left open where the match is weak. Where a row states a size, it is once, few, many or the class of an expanded clone; other rows omit it.

J | length | D | size | V | CDR3 | DNA
TRBJ1-2 | 15 | TRBD1 | - | TRBV7-2 | CASSPGGQLNYGYTF | TGTGCCAGCAGCCCAGGGGGACAGCTTAACTATGGCTACACCTTC
TRBJ2-1 | 12 | - | - | TRBV2 | CASQGRVHEQFF | TGTGCCTCCCAGGGTAGGGTCCATGAGCAGTTCTTC
TRBJ1-1 | 15 | - | once | TRBV19 | CASTQFTVGYTEAFF | TGTGCCAGTACCCAATTTACGGTCGGGTACACTGAAGCTTTCTTT
TRBJ1-2 | 13 | - | - | TRBV6-2/TRBV6-3 | CASSLVQANGYTF | TGTGCCAGCAGTTTGGTTCAAGCGAATGGCTACACCTTC
TRBJ1-3 | 14 | - | - | TRBV11-2 | CASSVGISGNTIYF | TGTGCCAGCAGCGTAGGGATCTCTGGAAACACCATATATTTT
TRBJ2-1 | 14 | - | - | TRBV3-1/TRBV3-2 | CASSQDLAGTEQFF | TGTGCCAGCAGCCAAGATTTGGCAGGCACTGAGCAGTTCTTC
TRBJ1-4 | 16 | - | - | TRBV28 | CASSSEKQGSNEKLFF | TGTGCCAGCAGTTCCGAAAAACAGGGTTCTAATGAAAAACTGTTTTTT
TRBJ2-3 | 12 | - | - | TRBV7-9 | CASSYETDTQYF | TGTGCCAGCAGCTACGAGACGGATACGCAGTATTTT
TRBJ2-1 | 15 | TRBD2 | - | TRBV11-3 | CASSLREGSYNEQFF | TGTGCCAGCAGCTTACGGGAGGGCTCCTACAATGAGCAGTTCTTC
TRBJ1-2 | 14 | - | few | TRBV4-3 | CASSQAPYAGGYTF | TGCGCCAGCAGCCAGGCCCCTTACGCAGGTGGCTACACCTTC
TRBJ1-1 | 14 | - | - | TRBV7-9 | CASSLWPQNTEAFF | TGTGCCAGCAGCTTATGGCCCCAGAACACTGAAGCTTTCTTT
TRBJ2-7 | 14 | - | - | TRBV19 | CASSMGWVGYEQYF | TGTGCCAGTAGTATGGGTTGGGTCGGCTACGAGCAGTACTTC